This TCR beta chain was sequenced for a study of identical twins (dated by TCRdb to about 2016). Study-wide context: The study deep-sequenced TCR alpha and beta repertoires from monozygotic twins, unrelated adults of various ages and cord blood to test whether fetal clonotypes persist. To rule out contamination, replicate twin experiments were performed at different times with different library preparation protocols.

Receptor amplification or capture employed 5' RACE. Sequencing used an Illumina HiSeq 2000. A universal primer binding site was introduced by template switching, and a unique molecular identifier was present in the final cDNA, enabling accurate counting of TCR cDNA molecules. Specific primers in the conserved constant-segment region were used to synthesize first-strand cDNA for the TCR alpha and beta chains. Each cDNA library was double barcoded, with a SMART-Mk sample barcode plus Illumina barcodes, to control for contamination. TruSeq adapter sequences along with Illumina sample barcodes were introduced in two successive PCR steps. The Illumina HiSeq platform was used with custom primers to sequence TCR alpha and beta cDNA libraries. The paper's processing steps were these. Unique molecular identifiers were extracted from raw reads with MiGEC, and CDR3 positions were determined with MiXCR. For each individual, recombination models were inferred using an EM algorithm with the repgenHMM and IGoR tools. Shared clonotype analysis was performed with the tcR package in R, normalizing sharing by the product of cloneset sizes. To study raw recombination free of thymic and clonal selection effects, out-of-frame nonproductive sequences were analyzed. In TCRdb, the public reads were trimmed at Q25 with fastp and aligned with MiXCR, with productive beta chains retained. A single entry per CDR3 protein holds the most common genes and DNA from its merged rows. None of the V and J calls come from the authors' own analysis; TCRdb made them. The sample table lists 1.5 million to 2 million distinct CDR3 sequences, roughly a third of them with a count of one. The top ten hold 0.25% to 0.3% of the sample.

What the study reported, not specific to this receptor: In beta out-of-frame sequences, excess twin sharing was weaker, because having fewer shared sequences lowered the signal-to-noise ratio. Fewer insertions were carried by abundant cord blood beta clonotypes, a similar but weaker trend appeared in young adult naive repertoires, and no such trend appeared in memory repertoires. Out-of-frame TCR alpha sharing in monozygotic twins was systematically underestimated by recombination models, whereas sharing between unrelated individuals was in agreement with the recombination models. Because the same donors could not be followed over many years, conclusions were based on cross-sectional statistical analysis. Compared with coincidental sharing between unrelated individuals, an excess of low generation-probability sequences was observed among out-of-frame TCR alpha sequences shared between twins. Invariant T cells such as MAIT and iNKT could partly confound zero-insertion analyses, though diverse VJ usage argued against this for most clonotypes.

Every donor was a healthy Caucasian. About this clonotype itself: No cognate antigen has been identified for it. It has no much larger one-base neighbor in the sample; base qualities were not kept.

This TCR came from a newborn girl in good health. Sequencing input: cord blood.

CDR3 sequence: CASSLRPDFNYGYTF. At the DNA level, the sequence is TGTGCCAGCAGTTTGAGACCCGACTTTAACTATGGCTACACCTTC. The chain uses TRBV27 and TRBJ1-2; the D gene assignment is ambiguous. From its cysteine to its phenylalanine, the CDR3 spans 15 amino acids. Only the CDR3 part of the read is kept: 45 bases, read in frame from the first base. V sheds 3 bases and J sheds 1 base, leaving 12 bases between their ends. The germline V gene (reference sequence) specifies MNHEY as CDR1 and SMNVEV as CDR2.